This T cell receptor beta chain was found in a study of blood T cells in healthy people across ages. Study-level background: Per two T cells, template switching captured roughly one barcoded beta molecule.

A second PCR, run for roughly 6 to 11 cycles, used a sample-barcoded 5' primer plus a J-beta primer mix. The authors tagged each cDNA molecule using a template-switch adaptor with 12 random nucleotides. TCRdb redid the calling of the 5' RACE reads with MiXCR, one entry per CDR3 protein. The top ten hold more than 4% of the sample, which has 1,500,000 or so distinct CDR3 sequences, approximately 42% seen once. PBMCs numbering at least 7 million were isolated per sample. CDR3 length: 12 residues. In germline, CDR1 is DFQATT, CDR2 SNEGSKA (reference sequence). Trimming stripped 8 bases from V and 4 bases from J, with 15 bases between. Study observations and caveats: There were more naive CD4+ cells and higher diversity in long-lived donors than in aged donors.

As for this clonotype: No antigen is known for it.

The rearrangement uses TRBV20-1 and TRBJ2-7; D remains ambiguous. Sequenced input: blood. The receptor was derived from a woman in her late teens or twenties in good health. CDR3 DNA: TGCAGTACTTGCCCCGATCCGTACGAGCAGTACTTC. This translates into CSTCPDPYEQYF.